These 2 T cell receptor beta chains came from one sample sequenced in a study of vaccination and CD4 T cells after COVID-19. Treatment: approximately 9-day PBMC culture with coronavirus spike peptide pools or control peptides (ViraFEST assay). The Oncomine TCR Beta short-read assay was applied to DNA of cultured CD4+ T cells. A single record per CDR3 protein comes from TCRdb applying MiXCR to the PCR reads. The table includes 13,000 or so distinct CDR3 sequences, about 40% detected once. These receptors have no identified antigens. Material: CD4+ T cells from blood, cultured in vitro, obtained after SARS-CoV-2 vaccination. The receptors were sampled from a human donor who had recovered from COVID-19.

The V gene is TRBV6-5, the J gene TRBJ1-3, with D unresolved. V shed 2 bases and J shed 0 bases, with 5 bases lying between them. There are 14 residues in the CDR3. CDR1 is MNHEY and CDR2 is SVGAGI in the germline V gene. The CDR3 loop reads CASSYHPSGNTIYF. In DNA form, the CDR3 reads TGTGCCAGCAGTTACCACCCCTCTGGAAACACCATATATTTT.

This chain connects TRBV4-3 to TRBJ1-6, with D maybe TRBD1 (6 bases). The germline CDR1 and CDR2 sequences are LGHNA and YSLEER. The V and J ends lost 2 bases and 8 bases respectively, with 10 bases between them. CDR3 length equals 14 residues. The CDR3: CASSQQGRDSPLHF. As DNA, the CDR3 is TGCGCCAGCAGCCAACAGGGGAGAGATTCACCCCTCCACTTT.